Here is one T cell receptor beta chain with its context. There is no known antigen for this receptor. No per-base quality is available; no much larger clone lies one base away. Reading from cysteine to phenylalanine, the CDR3 counts 15 amino acids. Only CDR3 DNA remains: 45 bases, in frame from the first base. Trimming takes 2 bases from V and 1 base from J, and the germline ends sit 9 bases apart. The germline V gene sets CDR1 to SGHVS and CDR2 to FQNEAQ. A two-step multiplex PCR amplified TCR-beta CDR3 regions from genomic DNA, and the second step of the PCR added Illumina-compatible adaptors. TCR-beta immunosequencing was carried out on an Illumina platform through the commercial immunoSEQ service. For the original study's pipeline: Repertoires were described by productive clonality and by Top 10 Clones, which is the percentage of T-cell templates coming from the ten most frequent sequences. Values for productive clonality spanned 0 to 1, where a value of 1 indicated a monoclonal population. Tumour-associated clones, identified using log10 scatter plots, were defined as sequences that made up at least 0.1% of tumour T-cell templates and were not found in the matched non-adjacent lung. Analyses were done in GraphPad Prism7 and R, with Student's t-tests for two-group comparisons, ANOVA for stages, and linear regression for relationships. TCRdb re-hosts the immuneACCESS table, in-frame sequences only. Its copies lack some clones; in the studies checked, an unresolved V gene accounts for under half of them, and the cause for the rest is not known. Clonal size and the V and J genes are those of that table, whereas D and trimming came from the DNA. The sample table shows about 8,700 clones, and approximately 61% are seen once. The ten largest clones capture about a quarter of the sample.

Normal lung samples were non-adjacent lung tissue taken as far from the tumour as possible, at least 3 cm away, from the same patient. Frozen aliquots of unsorted single-cell suspensions were used for genomic DNA extraction with the QIAamp DNA kit. Tissues were received within 2 hours of resection and processed immediately into single-cell suspensions. Tissue was broken up mechanically, digested enzymatically with DNase I, collagenase I and hyaluronidase for roughly 30 minutes at 37 degrees C, and then filtered and RBC-lysed. The sample is drawn from a study of immune cell composition in non-small cell lung cancer (TCRdb year 2017). About the full investigation: Histologic subtype, mainly lung adenocarcinoma or squamous cell carcinoma, was assigned on the basis of H&E together with p63, CK5, Napsin A and TTF-1 immunohistochemistry. Adaptive Biotechnologies TCR-beta sequencing was carried out on some 35 paired NSCLC tumour and non-adjacent lung specimens, as well as on approximately 25 tumour-only specimens. Supplementary cohort #1, about eleven lung adenocarcinoma cases, had paired tumour/lung TCR-beta sequencing and TIL populations generated to assess tumour reactivity. A few tumour specimens that had TCR-beta data belonged to rare histological subtypes and were left out of the subtype comparisons.

Overall results and qualifications from the work: No significant correlation was found between smoking pack-years and tumour TCR-beta clonality. The reactivity cohort included only 10 or so cases, and whether tumour-reactive clones share sequences with the dominant in vivo tumour-associated clones was not shown. Tumour-associated clones >0.5% were found in nearly half of NSCLC cases, namely in about 30% of adenocarcinomas versus about 73% of squamous carcinomas. In roughly 10 adenocarcinoma cases, a strong correlation was found between maximal tumour-associated clone frequency and TIL tumour reactivity, whereas no such correlation was found between overall clonality and TIL tumour reactivity.

This TCR was sampled from a human donor with non-small cell lung cancer. The chain is made from TRBV7-8 and TRBJ1-5; perhaps TRBD1 is the D gene, with 5 bases matching. Sequenced: non-adjacent lung tissue. The CDR3 reads as follows: CASSLWGESNQPQHF. The sequenced DNA: TGTGCCAGCAGCTTATGGGGGGAGAGCAATCAGCCCCAGCATTTT.